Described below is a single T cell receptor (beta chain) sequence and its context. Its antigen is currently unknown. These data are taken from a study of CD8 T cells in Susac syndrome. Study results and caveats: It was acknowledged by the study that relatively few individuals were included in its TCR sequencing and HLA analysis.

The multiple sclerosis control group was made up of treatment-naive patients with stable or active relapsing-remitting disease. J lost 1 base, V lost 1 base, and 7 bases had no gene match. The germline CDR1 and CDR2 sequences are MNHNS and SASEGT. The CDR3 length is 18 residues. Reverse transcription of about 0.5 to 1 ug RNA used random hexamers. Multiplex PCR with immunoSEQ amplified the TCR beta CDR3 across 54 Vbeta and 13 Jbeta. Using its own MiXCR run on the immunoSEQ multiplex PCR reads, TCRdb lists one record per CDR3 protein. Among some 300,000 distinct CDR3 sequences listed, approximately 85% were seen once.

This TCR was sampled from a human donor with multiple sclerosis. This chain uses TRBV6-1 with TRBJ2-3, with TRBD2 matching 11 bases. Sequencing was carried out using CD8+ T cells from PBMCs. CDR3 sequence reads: CASSEVEVGLAGTDTQYF. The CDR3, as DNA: TGTGCCAGCAGTGAAGTAGAGGTGGGACTAGCGGGCACAGATACGCAGTATTTT.